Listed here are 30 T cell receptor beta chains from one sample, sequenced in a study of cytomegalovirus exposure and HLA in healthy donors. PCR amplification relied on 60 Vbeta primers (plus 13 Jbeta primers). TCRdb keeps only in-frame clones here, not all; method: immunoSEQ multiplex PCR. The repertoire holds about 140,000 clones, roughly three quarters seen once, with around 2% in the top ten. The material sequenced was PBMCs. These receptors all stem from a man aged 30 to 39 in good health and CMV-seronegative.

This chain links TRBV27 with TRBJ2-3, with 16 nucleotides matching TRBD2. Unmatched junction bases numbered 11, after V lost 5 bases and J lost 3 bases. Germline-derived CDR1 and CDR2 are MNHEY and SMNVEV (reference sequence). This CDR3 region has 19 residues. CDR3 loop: CASSPGTSGRAVGTDTQYF. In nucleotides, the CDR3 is TGTGCCAGCAGTCCAGGGACTAGCGGGAGGGCCGTTGGGACAGATACGCAGTATTTT.

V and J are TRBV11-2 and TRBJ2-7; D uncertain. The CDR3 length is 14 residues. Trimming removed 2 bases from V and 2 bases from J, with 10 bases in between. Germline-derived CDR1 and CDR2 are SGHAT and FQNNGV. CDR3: CASSLLQPPYEQYF. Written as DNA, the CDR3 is TGTGCCAGCAGCTTATTACAGCCTCCCTACGAGCAGTACTTC. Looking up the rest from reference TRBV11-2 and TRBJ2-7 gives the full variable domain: EAGVAQSPRYKIIEKRQSVAFWCNPISGHATLYWYQQILGQGPKLLIQFQNNGVVDDSQLPKDRFSAERLKGVDSTLKIQPAKLEDSAVYLCASSLLQPPYEQYFGPGTRLTVT.

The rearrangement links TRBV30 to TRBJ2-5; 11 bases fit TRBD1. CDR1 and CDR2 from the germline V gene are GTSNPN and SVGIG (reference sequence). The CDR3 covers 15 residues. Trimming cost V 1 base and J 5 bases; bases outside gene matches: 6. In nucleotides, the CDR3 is TGTGCCTGGAGTGGGTGGACAGGGGGCCTGGAGACCCAGTACTTC. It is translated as CAWSGWTGGLETQYF.

CDR3 DNA sequence: TGTGCCAGCCGGGGGGAGGTCAATCAGCCCCAGCATTTT. Translated: CASRGEVNQPQHF. The V and J genes are TRBV18 and TRBJ1-5, with D possibly matching TRBD1 (5 bases). Germline lookup yields CDR1 KGHSH and CDR2 LQKENI. Trimming removed 8 bases from V and 3 bases from J, with 11 bases in between. The CDR3 has 13 residues.

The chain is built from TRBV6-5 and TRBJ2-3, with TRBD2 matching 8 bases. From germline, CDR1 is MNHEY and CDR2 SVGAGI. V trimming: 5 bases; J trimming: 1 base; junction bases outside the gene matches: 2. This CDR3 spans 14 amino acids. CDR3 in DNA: TGTGCCAGCAGTGTAGCGGGACGCACAGATACGCAGTATTTT. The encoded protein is CASSVAGRTDTQYF.

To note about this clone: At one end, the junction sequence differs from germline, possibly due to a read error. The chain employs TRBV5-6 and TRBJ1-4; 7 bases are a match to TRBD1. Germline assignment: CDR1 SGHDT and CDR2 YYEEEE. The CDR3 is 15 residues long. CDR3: CASSLGDSPKEKLFF. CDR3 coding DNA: TGTGCCAGCAGCTTGGGGGACAGTCCTAAGGAAAAACTGTTTTTT.

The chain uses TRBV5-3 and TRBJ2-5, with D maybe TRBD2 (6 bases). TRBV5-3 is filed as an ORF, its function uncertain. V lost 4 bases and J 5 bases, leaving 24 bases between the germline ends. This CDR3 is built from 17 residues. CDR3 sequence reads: CARSGGAGNQTGETQYF. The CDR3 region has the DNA TGTGCCAGAAGCGGCGGGGCGGGAAACCAGACGGGCGAGACCCAGTACTTC.

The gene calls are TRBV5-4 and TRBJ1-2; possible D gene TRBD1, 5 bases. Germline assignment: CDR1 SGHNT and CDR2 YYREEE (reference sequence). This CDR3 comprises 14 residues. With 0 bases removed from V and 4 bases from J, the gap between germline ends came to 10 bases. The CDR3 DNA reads TGTGCCAGCAGCTTGGATTGGCAGGGCTATGGCTACACCTTC. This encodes CASSLDWQGYGYTF.

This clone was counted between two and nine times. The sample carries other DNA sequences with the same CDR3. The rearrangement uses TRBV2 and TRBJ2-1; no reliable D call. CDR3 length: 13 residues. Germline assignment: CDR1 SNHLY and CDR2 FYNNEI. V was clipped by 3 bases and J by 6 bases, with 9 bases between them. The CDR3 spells CASSDWPGNEQFF. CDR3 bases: TGTGCCAGCAGTGACTGGCCAGGCAATGAGCAGTTCTTC.

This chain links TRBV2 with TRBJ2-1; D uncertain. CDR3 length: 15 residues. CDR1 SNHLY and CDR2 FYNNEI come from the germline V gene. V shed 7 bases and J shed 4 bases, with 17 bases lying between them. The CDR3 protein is CASTFIVRPYNEQFF. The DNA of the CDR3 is TGTGCCAGCACTTTTATAGTACGCCCTTACAATGAGCAGTTCTTC.

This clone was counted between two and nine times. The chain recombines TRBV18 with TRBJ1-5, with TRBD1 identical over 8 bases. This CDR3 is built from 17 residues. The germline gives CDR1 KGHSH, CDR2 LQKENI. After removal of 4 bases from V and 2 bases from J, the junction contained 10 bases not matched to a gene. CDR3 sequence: CASSRDPGGRGNQPQHF. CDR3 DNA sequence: TGTGCCAGCTCACGAGACCCAGGGGGCAGGGGCAATCAGCCCCAGCATTTT.

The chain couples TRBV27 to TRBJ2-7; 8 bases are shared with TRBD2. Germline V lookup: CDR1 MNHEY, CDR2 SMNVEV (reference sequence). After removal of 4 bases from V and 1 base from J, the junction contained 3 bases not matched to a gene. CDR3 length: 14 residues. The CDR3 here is CASSSLAGSYEQYF. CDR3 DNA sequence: TGTGCCAGCAGTTCGTTAGCGGGGTCCTACGAGCAGTACTTC.

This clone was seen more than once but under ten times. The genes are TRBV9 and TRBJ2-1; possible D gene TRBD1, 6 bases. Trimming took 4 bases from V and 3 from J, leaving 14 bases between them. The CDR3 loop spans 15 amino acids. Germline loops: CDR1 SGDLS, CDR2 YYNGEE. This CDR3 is CASSLTEGDYNEQFF. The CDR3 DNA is TGTGCCAGCAGCTTAACAGAGGGGGACTACAATGAGCAGTTCTTC. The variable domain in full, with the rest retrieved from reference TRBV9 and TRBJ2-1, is DSGVTQTPKHLITATGQRVTLRCSPRSGDLSVYWYQQSLDQGLQFLIQYYNGEERAKGNILERFSAQQFPDLHSELNLSSLELGDSALYFCASSLTEGDYNEQFFGPGTRLTVL.

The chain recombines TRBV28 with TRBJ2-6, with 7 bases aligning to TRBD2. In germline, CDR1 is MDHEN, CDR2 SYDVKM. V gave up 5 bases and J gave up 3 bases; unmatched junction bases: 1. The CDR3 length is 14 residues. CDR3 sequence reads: CASSLAVGANVLTF. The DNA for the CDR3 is TGTGCCAGCAGTCTAGCGGTTGGGGCCAACGTCCTGACTTTC.

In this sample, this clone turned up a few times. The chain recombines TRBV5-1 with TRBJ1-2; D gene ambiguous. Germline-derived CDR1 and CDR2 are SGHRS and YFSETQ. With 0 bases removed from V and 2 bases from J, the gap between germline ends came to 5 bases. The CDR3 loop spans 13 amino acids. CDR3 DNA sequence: TGCGCCAGCAGCTTGGTTACAAACTATGGCTACACCTTC. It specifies CASSLVTNYGYTF.

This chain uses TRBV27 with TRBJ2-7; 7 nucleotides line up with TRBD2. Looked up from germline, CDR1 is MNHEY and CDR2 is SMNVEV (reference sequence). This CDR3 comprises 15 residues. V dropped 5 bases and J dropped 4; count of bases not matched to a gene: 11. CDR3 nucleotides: TGTGCCAGCAGTCCCGGATGGCGGGAGAGGTACGAGCAGTACTTC. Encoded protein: CASSPGWRERYEQYF.

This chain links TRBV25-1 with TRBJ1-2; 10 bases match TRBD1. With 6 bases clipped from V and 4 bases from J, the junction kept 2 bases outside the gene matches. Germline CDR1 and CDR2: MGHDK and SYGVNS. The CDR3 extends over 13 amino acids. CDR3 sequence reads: CASRGTGAYGYTF. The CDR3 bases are TGTGCCAGCAGGGGGACAGGGGCCTATGGCTACACCTTC.

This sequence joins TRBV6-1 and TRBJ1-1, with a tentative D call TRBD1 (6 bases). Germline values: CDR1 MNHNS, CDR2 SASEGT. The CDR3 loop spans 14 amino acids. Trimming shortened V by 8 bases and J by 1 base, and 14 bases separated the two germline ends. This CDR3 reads CASGGNRENTEAFF. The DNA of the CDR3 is TGTGCCAGCGGGGGAAACAGGGAGAACACTGAAGCTTTCTTT.

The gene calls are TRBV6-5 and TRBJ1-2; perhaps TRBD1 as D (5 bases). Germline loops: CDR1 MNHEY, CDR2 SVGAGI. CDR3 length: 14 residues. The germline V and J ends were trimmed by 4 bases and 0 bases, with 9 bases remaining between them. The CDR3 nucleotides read TGTGCCAGCAGTTGGGGCGGGGCTAACTATGGCTACACCTTC. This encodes CASSWGGANYGYTF.

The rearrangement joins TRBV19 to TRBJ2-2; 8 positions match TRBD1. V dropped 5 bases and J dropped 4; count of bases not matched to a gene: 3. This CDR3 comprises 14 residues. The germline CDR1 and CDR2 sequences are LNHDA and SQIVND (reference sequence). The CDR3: CASSPTGGTGELFF. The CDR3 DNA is TGTGCCAGTAGTCCCACAGGGGGCACCGGGGAGCTGTTTTTT.

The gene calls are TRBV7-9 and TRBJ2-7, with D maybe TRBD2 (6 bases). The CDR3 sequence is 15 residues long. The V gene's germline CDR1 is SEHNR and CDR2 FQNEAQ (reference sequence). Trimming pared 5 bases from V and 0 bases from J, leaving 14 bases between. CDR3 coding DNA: TGTGCCAGCAGCGGGGGGACGGTGAGCTCCTACGAGCAGTACTTC. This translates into CASSGGTVSSYEQYF.

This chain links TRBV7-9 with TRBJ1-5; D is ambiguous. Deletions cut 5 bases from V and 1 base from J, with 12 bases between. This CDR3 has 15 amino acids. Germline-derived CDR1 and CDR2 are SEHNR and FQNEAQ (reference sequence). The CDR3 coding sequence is TGTGCCAGCAGCACCGAGGGTGGAAGCAATCAGCCCCAGCATTTT. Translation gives CASSTEGGSNQPQHF.

The CDR3 loop reads CASSLEGQGAVRAYF. The CDR3, as DNA: TGTGCCAGCAGCTTGGAGGGACAGGGGGCCGTACGAGCCTACTTC. The V call is TRBV7-9, the J call TRBJ2-7; 12 nucleotides agree with TRBD1. The CDR3 spans 15 residues. The germline CDR1 and CDR2 sequences are SEHNR and FQNEAQ (reference sequence). Trimming cost V 3 bases and J 13 bases; bases outside gene matches: 13.

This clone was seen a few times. In nucleotides, the CDR3 is TGCACCGAAATCAGCGGTCAAGAGACCCAGTACTTC. It specifies CTEISGQETQYF. The genes are TRBV5-1 and TRBJ2-5, with D possibly TRBD2 on 5 matching bases. This CDR3 comprises 12 residues. The germline V gene has CDR1 SGHRS and CDR2 YFSETQ. Together with reference TRBV5-1 and TRBJ2-5, the CDR3 gives the full variable domain: KAGVTQTPRYLIKTRGQQVTLSCSPISGHRSVSWYQQTPGQGLQFLFEYFSETQRNKGNFPGRFSGRQFSNSRSEMNVSTLELGDSALYLCTEISGQETQYFGPGTRLLVL.

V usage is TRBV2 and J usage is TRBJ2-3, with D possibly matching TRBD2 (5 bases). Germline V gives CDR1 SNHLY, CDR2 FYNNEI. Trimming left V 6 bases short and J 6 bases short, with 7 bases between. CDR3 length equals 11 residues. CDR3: CASSGEDTQYF. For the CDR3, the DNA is TGTGCCAGCAGCGGGGAGGATACGCAGTATTTT.

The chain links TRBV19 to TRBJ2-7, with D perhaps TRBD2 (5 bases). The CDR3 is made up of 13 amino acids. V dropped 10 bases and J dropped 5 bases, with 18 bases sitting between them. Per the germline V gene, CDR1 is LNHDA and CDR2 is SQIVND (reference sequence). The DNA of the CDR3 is TGTGCCACCCAGAGGGCCCTACTACACGAGCAGTACTTC. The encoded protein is CATQRALLHEQYF.

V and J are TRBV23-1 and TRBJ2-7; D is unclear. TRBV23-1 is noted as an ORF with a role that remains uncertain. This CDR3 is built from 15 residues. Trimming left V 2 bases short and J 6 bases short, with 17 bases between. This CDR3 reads CASSQPRPVTGEQYF. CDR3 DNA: TGCGCCAGCAGTCAACCTCGGCCAGTAACGGGCGAGCAGTACTTC.

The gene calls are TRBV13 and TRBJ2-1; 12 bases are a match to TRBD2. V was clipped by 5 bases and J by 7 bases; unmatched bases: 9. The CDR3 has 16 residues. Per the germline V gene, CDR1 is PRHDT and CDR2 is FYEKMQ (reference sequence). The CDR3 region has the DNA TGTGCCAGCAGCGGCCAGACTAGCGGGAGAAGGAATGAGCAGTTCTTC. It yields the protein CASSGQTSGRRNEQFF. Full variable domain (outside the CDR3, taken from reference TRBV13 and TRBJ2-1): AAGVIQSPRHLIKEKRETATLKCYPIPRHDTVYWYQQGPGQDPQFLISFYEKMQSDKGSIPDRFSAQQFSDYHSELNMSSLELGDSALYFCASSGQTSGRRNEQFFGPGTRLTVL.

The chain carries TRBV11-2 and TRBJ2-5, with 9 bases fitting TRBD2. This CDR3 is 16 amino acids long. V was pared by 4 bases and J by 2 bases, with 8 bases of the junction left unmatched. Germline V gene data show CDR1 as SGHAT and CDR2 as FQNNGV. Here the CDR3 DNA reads TGTGCCAGCAGCTCTCAGGGACTAGCTCAGCAAGAGACCCAGTACTTC. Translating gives CASSSQGLAQQETQYF.

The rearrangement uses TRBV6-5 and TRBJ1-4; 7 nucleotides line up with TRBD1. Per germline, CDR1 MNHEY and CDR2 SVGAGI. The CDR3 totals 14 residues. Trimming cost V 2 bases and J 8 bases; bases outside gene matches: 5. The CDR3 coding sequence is TGTGCCAGCAGTTACAAAGGGGGCAGAGAAAAACTGTTTTTT. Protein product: CASSYKGGREKLFF.